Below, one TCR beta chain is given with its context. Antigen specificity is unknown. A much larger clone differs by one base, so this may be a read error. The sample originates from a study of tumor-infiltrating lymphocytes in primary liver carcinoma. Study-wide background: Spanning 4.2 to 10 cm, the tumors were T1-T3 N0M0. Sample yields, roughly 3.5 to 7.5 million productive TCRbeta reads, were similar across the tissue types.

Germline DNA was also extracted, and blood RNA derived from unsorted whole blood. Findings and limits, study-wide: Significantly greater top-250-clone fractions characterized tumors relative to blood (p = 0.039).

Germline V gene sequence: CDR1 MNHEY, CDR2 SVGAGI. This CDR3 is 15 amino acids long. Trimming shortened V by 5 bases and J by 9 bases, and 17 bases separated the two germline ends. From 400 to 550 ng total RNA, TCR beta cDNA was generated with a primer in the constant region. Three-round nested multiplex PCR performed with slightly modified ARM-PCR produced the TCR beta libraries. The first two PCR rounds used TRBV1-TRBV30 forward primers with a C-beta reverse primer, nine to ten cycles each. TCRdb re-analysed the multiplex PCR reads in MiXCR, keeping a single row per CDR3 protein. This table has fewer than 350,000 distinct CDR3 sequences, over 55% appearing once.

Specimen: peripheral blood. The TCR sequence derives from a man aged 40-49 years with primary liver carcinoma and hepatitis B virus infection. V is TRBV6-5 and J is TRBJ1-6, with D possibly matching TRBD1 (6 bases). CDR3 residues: CASSPETGRSSPLHF. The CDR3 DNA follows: TGTGCCAGCAGTCCCGAGACAGGAAGGAGTTCACCCCTCCACTTT.